This T cell receptor beta chain was sequenced for a study of blood T cell repertoires in COVID-19. Study context: Collection of acute and convalescent COVID-19 samples took place in the United States, Italy and Spain. PBMCs, B-cell-depleted T cells, or T cells were the source of the cDNA or gDNA that made up the material.

The J segment lost 7 bases and the V segment lost 7 bases, leaving 6 bases of the junction unmatched. Germline V gene sequence: CDR1 MNHNY, CDR2 SVGAGI (reference sequence). CDR3 length: 13 amino acids. Original methodology: How many nucleated cells were present was estimated from reference gene primer amplification. Sequencing was performed with immunoSEQ multiplex PCR; in TCRdb, only in-frame clones are kept and a portion is missing. V, J and clone size reflect that table, while D and trimming were determined from the DNA. The repertoire consists of 150,000 to 200,000 clones, with 70% to 90% occurring once and the leading ten covering more than 7.5%.

The material sequenced was peripheral blood. The chain employs TRBV6-6 and TRBJ2-7; TRBD2 agrees at 11 bases. The sequence came from a man aged 50 to 60 with active or convalescent COVID-19. DNA of the CDR3: TGTGCCAGCATTGAAAGGACTAGCGGGGAGCAGTACTTC. It specifies CASIERTSGEQYF.